This T cell receptor (beta chain) was profiled in a study of blood T cells in healthy people across ages. Study-wide points: What prevented conclusive comparison of naive and antigen-experienced cells was that PBMCs were unsorted.

Isolated per sample were at least 7 million PBMCs. Comment on this clonotype: What it recognizes is unknown.

From germline, CDR1 is MDHEN and CDR2 SYDVKM. With V trimmed by 7 bases and J by 0 bases, 12 bases remained unmatched. This CDR3 spans 16 amino acids. Together with a sample-barcoded 5' primer, a J-beta primer mix was included in a second PCR lasting roughly 6 to 12 cycles. All cDNA molecules were each tagged by a template-switch adaptor with 12 random nucleotides. TCRdb processed the 5' RACE reads anew with MiXCR; each CDR3 protein has one entry. The sample holds 1.5 million to 2 million distinct CDR3 sequences, 28% seen once. This sequence was found in a woman in her 30s in good health. Sequenced sample: blood. The gene calls are TRBV28 and TRBJ2-7, with 7 bases aligning to TRBD1. The CDR3 loop reads CASISRDSIYSYEQYF. CDR3 DNA sequence: TGTGCCAGCATCTCACGGGACAGCATATACTCCTACGAGCAGTACTTC.